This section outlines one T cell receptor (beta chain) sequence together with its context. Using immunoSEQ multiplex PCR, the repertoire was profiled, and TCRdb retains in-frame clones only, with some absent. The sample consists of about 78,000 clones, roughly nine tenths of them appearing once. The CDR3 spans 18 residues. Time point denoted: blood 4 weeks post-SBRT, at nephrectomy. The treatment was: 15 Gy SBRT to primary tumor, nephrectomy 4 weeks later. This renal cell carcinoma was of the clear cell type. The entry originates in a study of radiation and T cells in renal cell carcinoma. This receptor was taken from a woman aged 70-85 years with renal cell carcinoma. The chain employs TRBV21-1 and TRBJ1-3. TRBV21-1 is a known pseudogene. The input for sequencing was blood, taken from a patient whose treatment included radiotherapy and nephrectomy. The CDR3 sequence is CASSKVWEGVKCGNTIYF. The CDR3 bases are TGTGCCAGCAGCAAAGTATGGGAGGGGGTAAAATGTGGAAACACCATATATTTT.